A selection of T cell receptor beta chains follows, all from one sample in a study of T cell changes during pregnancy in multiple sclerosis. Measured with immunoSEQ multiplex PCR; TCRdb has only the in-frame clones, and not every one. Altogether approximately 66,000 clones are present, roughly 92% being singletons, with the ten largest covering roughly 1.9%. Material: peripheral blood, obtained in the third trimester of pregnancy. The origin of the receptors is a female donor in good health, enrolled as a control in a pregnancy study. Each CDR3 is given with its conserved first and last residue. The D gene is left open where the match is weak. Clone size is stated in some rows and not others, as once, few, many or a class when expanded.

D: .; size: .; V: TRBV5-1; J: TRBJ2-5; CDR3: CASSLDGETQYF; DNA: TGCGCCAGCAGCTTGGACGGAGAGACCCAGTACTTC
D: .; size: .; V: TRBV5-4; J: TRBJ2-2; CDR3: CASSLDGYTGELFF; DNA: TGTGCCAGCAGCTTGGACGGGTATACCGGGGAGCTGTTTTTT
D: TRBD2; size: once; V: TRBV5-1; J: TRBJ2-1; CDR3: CASSFGTSGGGYNEQFF; DNA: TGCGCCAGCAGCTTCGGGACTAGCGGAGGGGGCTACAATGAGCAGTTCTTC
D: TRBD1; size: .; V: TRBV19; J: TRBJ2-2; CDR3: CASTAGQGRFGGELFF; DNA: TGTGCCAGTACCGCAGGACAGGGTCGTTTCGGCGGGGAGCTGTTTTTT
D: .; size: .; V: TRBV20-1; J: TRBJ2-3; CDR3: CSAREEDTQYF; DNA: TGCAGTGCTAGGGAGGAAGATACGCAGTATTTT
D: .; size: .; V: TRBV9; J: TRBJ2-7; CDR3: CASSGGFLDEQYF; DNA: TGTGCCAGCAGCGGAGGGTTTCTGGACGAGCAGTACTTC
D: .; size: few; V: TRBV18; J: TRBJ1-1; CDR3: CASSEHEDTEAFF; DNA: TGTGCCAGCTCAGAACATGAGGACACTGAAGCTTTCTTT
D: .; size: .; V: TRBV18; J: TRBJ2-1; CDR3: CASSPTSRGNEQFF; DNA: TGTGCCAGCTCACCAACCAGCCGGGGTAATGAGCAGTTCTTC
D: TRBD1; size: once; V: TRBV6-6; J: TRBJ1-5; CDR3: CASSRTGVGNQPQHF; DNA: TGTGCCAGCAGCCGGACAGGGGTGGGCAATCAGCCCCAGCATTTT
D: .; size: few; V: TRBV7-9; J: TRBJ1-1; CDR3: CASSSRLNEAFF; DNA: TGTGCCAGCAGCTCCCGACTGAATGAAGCTTTCTTT
D: TRBD1; size: .; V: TRBV6-6; J: TRBJ2-7; CDR3: CASSWDRAYEQYF; DNA: TGTGCCAGCAGTTGGGACAGAGCCTACGAGCAGTACTTC
D: .; size: .; V: TRBV9; J: TRBJ2-1; CDR3: CASSPSFGTGAFNEQFF; DNA: TGTGCCAGCAGCCCGAGTTTTGGAACGGGAGCGTTCAATGAGCAGTTCTTC
D: TRBD2; size: .; V: TRBV5-1; J: TRBJ2-1; CDR3: CASSPQPPGTSANEQFF; DNA: TGCGCCAGCAGCCCCCAACCGCCCGGGACTAGCGCGAATGAGCAGTTCTTC
D: .; size: .; V: TRBV7-9; J: TRBJ2-7; CDR3: CASSRTDYEQYF; DNA: TGTGCCAGCAGCAGGACAGACTACGAGCAGTACTTC
D: .; size: .; V: TRBV19; J: TRBJ1-5; CDR3: CATSGGLSNQPQHF; DNA: TGTGCCACCTCGGGAGGGTTGAGCAATCAGCCCCAGCATTTT
D: TRBD2; size: .; V: TRBV7-3; J: TRBJ2-3; CDR3: CASSSGGAGLASTTQYF; DNA: TGTGCCAGCAGCTCGGGAGGGGCGGGACTAGCATCAACTACGCAGTATTTT
D: .; size: .; V: TRBV7-9; J: TRBJ1-1; CDR3: CASSPIPPGGNTEAFF; DNA: TGTGCCAGCAGCCCCATTCCCCCGGGGGGGAACACTGAAGCTTTCTTT
D: TRBD2; size: .; V: TRBV7-6; J: TRBJ2-3; CDR3: CASSFIGLAGVLAPDTQYF; DNA: TGTGCCAGCAGCTTCATAGGACTAGCGGGGGTTCTCGCCCCAGATACGCAGTATTTT
D: .; size: .; V: TRBV6-1; J: TRBJ1-1; CDR3: CASRRVVNTEAFF; DNA: TGTGCCAGCAGGAGGGTAGTGAACACTGAAGCTTTCTTT
D: .; size: .; V: TRBV7-9; J: TRBJ1-5; CDR3: CASSGGDFNQPQHF; DNA: TGTGCCAGCAGCGGTGGGGACTTCAATCAGCCCCAGCATTTT
D: TRBD2; size: once; V: TRBV10-1; J: TRBJ2-1; CDR3: CASSENQRGPSYNEQFF; DNA: TGCGCCAGCAGCGAAAATCAGCGGGGGCCCTCCTACAATGAGCAGTTCTTC
D: .; size: .; V: TRBV28; J: TRBJ2-7; CDR3: CASSLKPYEQYF; DNA: TGTGCCAGCAGTTTGAAGCCCTACGAGCAGTACTTC
D: .; size: .; V: TRBV11-2; J: TRBJ1-1; CDR3: CASRGGTEAFF; DNA: TGTGCCAGCAGGGGGGGGACTGAAGCTTTCTTT
D: .; size: once; V: TRBV4-3; J: TRBJ2-5; CDR3: CASSQRQSQETQYF; DNA: TGCGCCAGCAGCCAGAGACAGAGTCAAGAGACCCAGTACTTC
D: .; size: .; V: TRBV27; J: TRBJ2-1; CDR3: CASSPQTNQRYNEQFF; DNA: TGTGCCAGCAGCCCTCAGACTAACCAGAGGTACAATGAGCAGTTCTTC
D: TRBD1; size: .; V: TRBV7-9; J: TRBJ1-2; CDR3: CASSSTRTGANYGYTF; DNA: TGTGCCAGCAGCTCCACCAGGACAGGAGCAAACTATGGCTACACCTTC
D: .; size: .; V: TRBV30; J: TRBJ2-5; CDR3: CAWSGQFQETQYF; DNA: TGTGCCTGGAGTGGACAGTTCCAAGAGACCCAGTACTTC
D: TRBD1; size: .; V: TRBV13; J: TRBJ1-6; CDR3: CASSLWRRSAPGQESPLHF; DNA: TGTGCCAGCAGCTTATGGAGAAGGAGTGCCCCGGGACAGGAGTCACCCCTCCACTTT
D: .; size: few; V: TRBV5-1; J: TRBJ2-3; CDR3: CASNIGSNTDTQYF; DNA: TGCGCCAGCAACATCGGGAGTAACACAGATACGCAGTATTTT
D: TRBD1; size: .; V: TRBV28; J: TRBJ2-3; CDR3: CASNPLVGQWADTQYF; DNA: TGTGCCAGCAATCCTTTGGTGGGACAGTGGGCAGATACGCAGTATTTT
D: TRBD1; size: once; V: TRBV5-1; J: TRBJ1-1; CDR3: CASSPATGFTEAFF; DNA: TGCGCCAGCAGCCCAGCGACAGGGTTCACTGAAGCTTTCTTT
D: .; size: .; V: TRBV7-2; J: TRBJ2-7; CDR3: CASSLSPPRGTETYEQYF; DNA: TGTGCCAGCAGCTTAAGCCCTCCCCGGGGGACAGAGACCTACGAGCAGTACTTC
D: .; size: .; V: TRBV21-1; J: TRBJ1-5; CDR3: CASSGGQGGNQPQHF; DNA: TGTGCCAGCAGCGGGGGACAGGGGGGCAATCAGCCCCAGCATTTT
D: .; size: .; V: TRBV7-3; J: TRBJ2-2; CDR3: CASSPDLNTGELFF; DNA: TGTGCCAGCAGCCCGGACTTGAACACCGGGGAGCTGTTTTTT
D: TRBD1; size: once; V: TRBV7-9; J: TRBJ1-4; CDR3: CASSLGGQGLATNEKLFF; DNA: TGTGCCAGCAGCTTAGGGGGACAGGGATTGGCAACTAATGAAAAACTGTTTTTT
D: .; size: .; V: TRBV7-9; J: TRBJ2-5; CDR3: CASSHPVGLANQETQYF; DNA: TGTGCCAGCAGCCACCCGGTGGGGCTGGCAAACCAAGAGACCCAGTACTTC
D: TRBD1; size: .; V: TRBV18; J: TRBJ2-5; CDR3: CASSPPRTGGETQYF; DNA: TGTGCCAGCTCACCACCGAGGACAGGGGGAGAGACCCAGTACTTC
D: .; size: few; V: TRBV30; J: TRBJ1-2; CDR3: CAWSRGFENYGYTF; DNA: TGTGCCTGGAGTCGGGGATTTGAGAACTATGGCTACACCTTC
D: .; size: .; V: TRBV4-1; J: TRBJ2-6; CDR3: CASSQDRGLSMAGANVLTF; DNA: TGCGCCAGCAGCCAAGATCGCGGGCTTAGCATGGCTGGGGCCAACGTCCTGACTTTC
D: TRBD1; size: .; V: TRBV7-9; J: TRBJ2-2; CDR3: CASSRAGQGSTGELFF; DNA: TGTGCCAGCAGCCGCGCAGGACAGGGGAGCACCGGGGAGCTGTTTTTT
D: .; size: .; V: TRBV30; J: TRBJ1-6; CDR3: CAWSPSSYNSPLHF; DNA: TGTGCCTGGAGCCCGAGCTCCTATAATTCACCCCTCCACTTT
D: TRBD1; size: .; V: TRBV7-2; J: TRBJ2-7; CDR3: CASSLARGQGFYEQYF; DNA: TGTGCCAGCAGCTTGGCGCGGGGACAGGGGTTCTACGAGCAGTACTTC
D: .; size: few; V: TRBV4-1; J: TRBJ1-1; CDR3: CASSRTAVNTEAFF; DNA: TGCGCCAGCAGCCGGACAGCAGTGAACACTGAAGCTTTCTTT
D: .; size: .; V: TRBV19; J: TRBJ1-5; CDR3: CASSNGWGDNQPQHF; DNA: TGTGCCAGTAGTAACGGGTGGGGGGATAATCAGCCCCAGCATTTT
D: .; size: .; V: TRBV19; J: TRBJ1-5; CDR3: CASSYMNSNQPQHF; DNA: TGTGCCAGTAGTTACATGAATAGCAATCAGCCCCAGCATTTT
D: .; size: .; V: TRBV2; J: TRBJ1-5; CDR3: CASSELGGENQPQHF; DNA: TGTGCCAGCAGTGAATTGGGGGGAGAGAATCAGCCCCAGCATTTT
D: TRBD2; size: .; V: TRBV5-4; J: TRBJ2-1; CDR3: CASSPKGTSGRYNEQFF; DNA: TGTGCCAGCAGCCCAAAAGGGACTAGCGGGAGATACAATGAGCAGTTCTTC
D: TRBD2; size: few; V: TRBV18; J: TRBJ2-7; CDR3: CASSAGLAGGRQYF; DNA: TGTGCCAGCTCAGCCGGGCTAGCGGGAGGGCGGCAGTACTTC
D: .; size: .; V: TRBV29-1; J: TRBJ1-2; CDR3: CSAQDDRRYGYTF; DNA: TGCAGCGCACAAGACGACAGGAGGTATGGCTACACCTTC
D: .; size: .; V: TRBV5-8; J: TRBJ2-1; CDR3: CASRTQKGGARGSYNEQFF; DNA: TGTGCCAGCAGAACTCAAAAGGGCGGGGCCCGGGGCTCCTACAATGAGCAGTTCTTC
D: TRBD1; size: .; V: TRBV15; J: TRBJ1-5; CDR3: CATSANNRGLGQPQHF; DNA: TGTGCCACCAGCGCCAATAACAGGGGGCTAGGTCAGCCCCAGCATTTT
D: .; size: .; V: TRBV6-5; J: TRBJ2-5; CDR3: CASSQQGTSGRTQYF; DNA: TGTGCCAGCAGTCAACAGGGAACCTCCGGGCGGACCCAGTACTTC
D: TRBD1; size: .; V: TRBV30; J: TRBJ1-4; CDR3: CAWSLTGSPEKLFF; DNA: TGTGCCTGGAGTCTGACAGGGTCCCCCGAAAAACTGTTTTTT
D: .; size: .; V: TRBV9; J: TRBJ2-1; CDR3: CASSARTRRGNEQFF; DNA: TGTGCCAGCAGCGCCCGAACTAGGAGGGGCAATGAGCAGTTCTTC
D: .; size: .; V: TRBV7-9; J: TRBJ2-5; CDR3: CASTHLSTDGKWETQYF; DNA: TGTGCCAGCACCCATCTCTCGACGGACGGGAAGTGGGAGACCCAGTACTTC
D: .; size: .; V: TRBV11-3; J: TRBJ2-1; CDR3: CASSPGPSIYNEQFF; DNA: TGTGCCAGCAGCCCGGGTCCCTCCATCTACAATGAGCAGTTCTTC
D: .; size: .; V: TRBV5-6; J: TRBJ1-1; CDR3: CASSLRPDTEAFF; DNA: TGTGCCAGCAGCTTACGTCCGGACACTGAAGCTTTCTTT
D: .; size: .; V: TRBV21-1; J: TRBJ2-3; CDR3: CASSLGTSGRARGTDTQYF; DNA: TGTGCCAGCAGCCTAGGGACTAGCGGGAGGGCGAGAGGCACAGATACGCAGTATTTT
D: TRBD2; size: .; V: TRBV10-3; J: TRBJ2-1; CDR3: CAISERASGRNEQFF; DNA: TGTGCCATCAGTGAGCGGGCTAGCGGGAGGAATGAGCAGTTCTTC